This entry lists 15 T cell receptor beta chains sequenced from one sample in a study of cytomegalovirus exposure and HLA in healthy donors. Clones were sequenced by immunoSEQ multiplex PCR, and TCRdb holds only the in-frame ones, with some missing. The top ten clones hold around 1.2% of a sample with about 240,000 clones, around 86% of them seen once. The sequenced sample consisted of PBMCs. The receptors stem from a woman aged 30 to 39 in good health and CMV-seropositive.

The CDR3 DNA follows: TGTGCCAGCAGCGTAGGGGGACTAGTGGGGAGCTCCTACAATGAGCAGTTCTTC. Translated, it gives CASSVGGLVGSSYNEQFF. The V gene is TRBV9, the J gene TRBJ2-1; TRBD2 matches 8 bases. V lost 0 bases and J lost 0; bases outside the gene matches: 8. CDR1 SGDLS and CDR2 YYNGEE come from the germline V gene. The CDR3 is 18 residues long.

This clone was seen a single time. V is TRBV27 and J is TRBJ1-2, with 12 bases aligning to TRBD1. The V segment lost 3 bases and the J segment 8 bases; nucleotides outside the gene matches: 4. CDR1 and CDR2 from the germline V gene are MNHEY and SMNVEV (reference sequence). The CDR3 sequence is 14 residues long. CDR3 coding DNA: TGTGCCAGCAGTTTCACCGGGACAGGGGGCGGCTACACCTTC. Residues: CASSFTGTGGGYTF.

The chain is built from TRBV7-8 and TRBJ1-5, with 8 nucleotides matching TRBD1. The ends lost 3 bases at V and 4 bases at J; junction bases unmatched: 5. The length of the CDR3 is 15 residues. Germline values: CDR1 SGHVS, CDR2 FQNEAQ. The chain's CDR3 is CASSFDRGENQPQHF. DNA for the CDR3: TGTGCCAGCAGCTTCGACAGGGGCGAAAATCAGCCCCAGCATTTT.

Remarks on this clone: Other nucleotide sequences in the sample specify the same CDR3. This chain links TRBV29-1 with TRBJ2-7, with 8 bases matching TRBD2. This CDR3 spans 14 amino acids. Germline CDR1 reads SQVTM; CDR2 reads ANQGSEA. V shed 0 bases and J 3 bases; nucleotides not matched to a gene: 4. The CDR3: CSVEDGREGYEQYF. In nucleotides, the CDR3 is TGCAGCGTTGAAGACGGGAGGGAGGGCTACGAGCAGTACTTC.

The CDR3 reads CASSSGTEYEKLFF. CDR3 DNA sequence: TGTGCCAGCAGTTCGGGGACAGAGTATGAAAAACTGTTTTTT. This rearrangement joins TRBV28 to TRBJ1-4; 7 bases line up with TRBD1. V was clipped by 4 bases and J by 6 bases; unmatched bases: 5. The CDR3 extends over 14 amino acids. Per the germline V gene, CDR1 is MDHEN and CDR2 is SYDVKM.

The gene calls are TRBV19 and TRBJ1-5, with TRBD1 matching 7 bases. The CDR3 extends over 13 amino acids. Per the germline V gene, CDR1 is LNHDA and CDR2 is SQIVND (reference sequence). The V segment lost 7 bases and the J segment 10 bases; nucleotides outside the gene matches: 10. The CDR3 spells CASKDRSFGPQHF. DNA of the CDR3: TGTGCCAGTAAGGACAGGTCTTTTGGACCCCAGCATTTT.

The J gene is TRBJ2-7, the V gene TRBV4-1; tentatively, D is TRBD1 (6 bases). The CDR3 totals 18 residues. The ends were cut back, 0 bases at V and 0 bases at J, with 18 bases in the middle. Germline V lookup: CDR1 MGHRA, CDR2 YSYEKL. CDR3 region: CASSQDLQGLGSSYEQYF. The CDR3 DNA sequence: TGCGCCAGCAGCCAAGATCTACAGGGTCTGGGGAGCTCCTACGAGCAGTACTTC.

The CDR3 is CASSGQGAISAQAFF. The CDR3 region has the DNA TGTGCCAGCAGTGGACAGGGGGCGATCAGTGCCCAAGCTTTCTTT. The gene calls are TRBV2 and TRBJ1-1; 10 bases are a match to TRBD1. This CDR3 region has 15 residues. The ends lost 4 bases at V and 9 bases at J; junction bases unmatched: 11. The germline gives CDR1 SNHLY, CDR2 FYNNEI.

The rearrangement links TRBV28 to TRBJ1-2; TRBD1 matches 10 bases. CDR3 length: 15 residues. The trim removed 5 bases at V and 6 bases at J, leaving 9 bases unmatched. Germline CDR1 MDHEN, CDR2 SYDVKM. The CDR3 loop is CASSAQGTGEDGYTF. For the CDR3, the DNA is TGTGCCAGCAGTGCCCAAGGGACAGGGGAGGATGGCTACACCTTC.

The chain carries TRBV4-2 and TRBJ2-7; D is unclear. Per the germline V gene, CDR1 is LGHNA and CDR2 is YNFKEQ. This CDR3 comprises 16 residues. V was trimmed by 1 base and J by 4 bases, leaving 17 bases between them. The CDR3 bases are TGTGCCAGCAGCCAAGCCTGGCGGCCCGATACTTACGAGCAGTACTTC. Amino acids: CASSQAWRPDTYEQYF.

The genes are TRBV5-1 and TRBJ2-7, with D tentatively TRBD1 (5 bases). The CDR3 runs to 13 residues. Germline V gene data show CDR1 as SGHRS and CDR2 as YFSETQ. The V gene lost 4 bases and the J gene lost 5 bases, with 13 bases spanning the gap. The DNA of the CDR3 is TGCGCCAGCAGCCCAGGGCTGACGGACGAGCAGTACTTC. The encoded protein is CASSPGLTDEQYF. Together with reference TRBV5-1 and TRBJ2-7, the CDR3 gives the full variable domain: KAGVTQTPRYLIKTRGQQVTLSCSPISGHRSVSWYQQTPGQGLQFLFEYFSETQRNKGNFPGRFSGRQFSNSRSEMNVSTLELGDSALYLCASSPGLTDEQYFGPGTRLTVT.

To note about this clone: Within the sample, other DNA sequences also encode this same CDR3. V is TRBV5-1 and J is TRBJ2-2, with TRBD1 identical over 7 bases. Trimming cost V 0 bases and J 1 base; bases outside gene matches: 0. The germline gives CDR1 SGHRS, CDR2 YFSETQ. The CDR3 is made up of 15 amino acids. The CDR3 sequence: CASSLDRGNTGELFF. The CDR3, as DNA: TGCGCCAGCAGCTTGGACAGGGGGAACACCGGGGAGCTGTTTTTT.

The chain couples TRBV6-1 to TRBJ2-7; a possible D gene is TRBD1 (6 bases). Germline V gene data show CDR1 as MNHNS and CDR2 as SASEGT. V gave up 4 bases and J gave up 5 bases, with 12 bases separating them. This CDR3 region has 13 residues. The CDR3 loop reads CASSGTGIHEQYF. DNA for the CDR3: TGTGCCAGCAGTGGTACAGGGATCCACGAGCAGTACTTC.

A note on this clone: The same CDR3 can be traced to other DNA sequences in this sample. The genes are TRBV5-4 and TRBJ2-1; 9 nucleotides match TRBD2. The CDR3 loop spans 13 amino acids. Trimming at V came to 2 bases and at J to 10 bases, leaving 4 bases not matched to a gene. Germline CDR1 reads SGHNT; CDR2 reads YYREEE (reference sequence). CDR3 in DNA: TGTGCCAGCAGCTTAGGCCTAGCGGGAGAGCAGTTCTTC. Translation gives CASSLGLAGEQFF. Full variable domain (remainder filled in from reference TRBV5-4 and TRBJ2-1): ETGVTQSPTHLIKTRGQQVTLRCSSQSGHNTVSWYQQALGQGPQFIFQYYREEENGRGNFPPRFSGLQFPNYSSELNVNALELDDSALYLCASSLGLAGEQFFGPGTRLTVL.

The chain combines TRBV11-2 with TRBJ1-2; perhaps TRBD1 as D (5 bases). There are 13 residues in the CDR3. Trimming stripped 1 base from V and 7 bases from J, with 10 bases between. CDR1 is SGHAT and CDR2 is FQNNGV in the germline V gene. CDR3 residues: CASSLGGEGGYTF. Written as DNA, the CDR3 is TGTGCCAGCAGCTTAGGGGGGGAGGGTGGCTACACCTTC.